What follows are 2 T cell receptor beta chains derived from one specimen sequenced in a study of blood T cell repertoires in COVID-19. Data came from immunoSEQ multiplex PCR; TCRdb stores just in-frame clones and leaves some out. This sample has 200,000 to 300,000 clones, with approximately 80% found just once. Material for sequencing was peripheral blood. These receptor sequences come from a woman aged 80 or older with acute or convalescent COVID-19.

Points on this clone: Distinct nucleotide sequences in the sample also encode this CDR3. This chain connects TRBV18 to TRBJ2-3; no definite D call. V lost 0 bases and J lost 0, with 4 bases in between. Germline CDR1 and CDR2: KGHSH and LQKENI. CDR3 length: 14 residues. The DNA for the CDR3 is TGTGCCAGCTCACCACCGAGCAGCACAGATACGCAGTATTTT. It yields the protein CASSPPSSTDTQYF.

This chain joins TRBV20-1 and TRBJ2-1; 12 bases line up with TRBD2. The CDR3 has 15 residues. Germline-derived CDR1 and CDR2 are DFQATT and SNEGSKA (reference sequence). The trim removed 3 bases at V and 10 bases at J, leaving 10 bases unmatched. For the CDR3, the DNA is TGCAGTGCTAGTTGGGCTAGCGGGGGGGCAGGGGAGCAGTTCTTC. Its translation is CSASWASGGAGEQFF.